The 18 T cell receptor beta chains presented below share a single source sample, sequenced in a study of blood T cell repertoires in COVID-19. Clones were read by immunoSEQ multiplex PCR, and TCRdb kept only the in-frame ones, dropping some. The repertoire holds just over 90,000 clones, with approximately 80% as singletons. Sequences were obtained from peripheral blood. The receptors were sampled from a man between 65 and 79 years old with acute or convalescent COVID-19.

The CDR3 coding sequence is TGCGCCAGCAGCTTCGGGACTAGCGGGAGGTTAGGCCCCGGGGAGCTGTTTTTT. It translates to CASSFGTSGRLGPGELFF. The chain uses TRBV5-1 and TRBJ2-2, with 15 nucleotides matching TRBD2. Per germline, CDR1 SGHRS and CDR2 YFSETQ. The CDR3 consists of 18 residues. V was pared by 2 bases and J by 6 bases, with 8 bases of the junction left unmatched.

The chain has TRBV7-9 and TRBJ1-1; 7 bases fit TRBD1. CDR3 length: 13 residues. V lost 3 bases and J lost 4; bases outside the gene matches: 2. Per germline, CDR1 SEHNR and CDR2 FQNEAQ (reference sequence). As DNA, the CDR3 is TGTGCCAGCAGCTTCGCAGGGGGCACTGAAGCTTTCTTT. It is translated as CASSFAGGTEAFF.

This clone was picked up one time. The chain links TRBV19 to TRBJ1-5; TRBD1 matches 7 bases. The CDR3 spans 15 residues. The V gene end was trimmed by 5 bases and the J gene end by 3 bases; junction bases not matched to a gene: 7. The germline V gene encodes CDR1 LNHDA and CDR2 SQIVND (reference sequence). The chain's CDR3 is CASSLMTGNNQPQHF. In DNA form, the CDR3 reads TGTGCCAGTAGTCTAATGACAGGGAACAATCAGCCCCAGCATTTT. Full variable domain (rest looked up from reference TRBV19 and TRBJ1-5): DGGITQSPKYLFRKEGQNVTLSCEQNLNHDAMYWYRQDPGQGLRLIYYSQIVNDFQKGDIAEGYSVSREKKESFPLTVTSAQKNPTAFYLCASSLMTGNNQPQHFGDGTRLSIL.

This clone has a handful of counts. This specimen includes other DNA sequences encoding the same CDR3. The chain couples TRBV5-4 to TRBJ2-2; TRBD2 matches 15 bases. This CDR3 spans 18 amino acids. Germline CDR1 SGHNT, CDR2 YYREEE (reference sequence). V trimming: 3 bases; J trimming: 3 bases; junction bases outside the gene matches: 6. CDR3 amino acids: CASSSGLAGGPDTGELFF. The CDR3 DNA reads TGTGCCAGCAGCTCCGGACTAGCGGGAGGGCCAGACACCGGGGAGCTGTTTTTT.

This clone turned up a few times. V usage is TRBV5-1 and J usage is TRBJ1-6; D unclear. The germline gives CDR1 SGHRS, CDR2 YFSETQ. V was trimmed by 5 bases and J by 10 bases, leaving 13 bases between them. This CDR3 comprises 13 residues. CDR3 in amino acids: CASRFELPSPLHF. The CDR3 DNA reads TGCGCCAGCAGATTTGAACTACCATCACCCCTCCACTTT.

The chain recombines TRBV10-3 with TRBJ2-7; TRBD1 aligns across 11 bases. Germline V CDR1 and CDR2: ENHRY, SYGVKD. The CDR3 consists of 14 residues. The V gene end was trimmed by 3 bases and the J gene end by 4 bases; junction bases not matched to a gene: 2. The CDR3 bases are TGTGCCATCAGTGAAGGACAGGGGGCGTACGAGCAGTACTTC. Translating it yields CAISEGQGAYEQYF.

The V gene is TRBV10-2, the J gene TRBJ1-1, with 9 bases aligning to TRBD1. Germline V gene sequence: CDR1 WSHSY, CDR2 SAAADI. This CDR3 is built from 14 residues. V shed 7 bases, J shed 4 bases, and the junction held 7 bases outside the gene matches. The CDR3 region has the DNA TGCGCCAGCACCAGGGACAGGGTGAGCACTGAAGCTTTCTTT. Amino acid sequence: CASTRDRVSTEAFF.

Only a few counts were recorded for this clone. The chain has TRBV12-3 or TRBV12-4 and TRBJ1-1, with a possible D match to TRBD1 (6 bases). The CDR3 has 13 residues. V was pared by 5 bases and J by 4 bases, with 11 bases between. This CDR3 is CASSMTGSTEAFF. For the CDR3, the DNA is TGTGCCAGCAGTATGACAGGTTCCACTGAAGCTTTCTTT.

As regards this clone: A read error may produce the germline difference seen at one junction end. The chain uses TRBV24-1 and TRBJ2-7; 8 bases agree with TRBD1. The CDR3 is 12 amino acids. Germline CDR1 and CDR2: KGHDR and SFDVKD. The CDR3 protein is CATSDARQGLSF. CDR3 sequence (DNA): TGTGCCACCAGTGATGCTAGACAGGGGTTGTCCTTC.

J is TRBJ1-3 and V is TRBV27, with 9 nucleotides matching TRBD1. V was clipped by 5 bases and J by 2 bases; unmatched bases: 1. The CDR3 runs 14 residues. Per germline, CDR1 MNHEY and CDR2 SMNVEV (reference sequence). Written as DNA, the CDR3 is TGTGCCAGCAGTGGACAGGGGACTGGAAACACCATATATTTT. Protein product: CASSGQGTGNTIYF.

This sequence joins TRBV5-1 and TRBJ1-1, with D possibly matching TRBD1 (5 bases). Germline V gene lookup returns CDR1 SGHRS and CDR2 YFSETQ. The V gene lost 0 bases and the J gene lost 4 bases, with 13 bases spanning the gap. CDR3 length: 15 amino acids. In DNA form, the CDR3 reads TGCGCCAGCAGCTTGGCTCCCCGGGGGAGCACTGAAGCTTTCTTT. Protein: CASSLAPRGSTEAFF.

This rearrangement joins TRBV27 to TRBJ2-5; 10 bases align to TRBD1. CDR3 length equals 15 residues. The germline V gene has CDR1 MNHEY and CDR2 SMNVEV (reference sequence). The junction had 7 bases not matched to a gene; V was cut back by 5 bases and J by 4 bases. In DNA, the CDR3 is TGTGCCAGCAGTCCGGGACAGGGGTGGAGAGAGACCCAGTACTTC. Its protein product is CASSPGQGWRETQYF.

This chain connects TRBV11-3 to TRBJ2-6, with D tentatively TRBD2 (5 bases). Germline CDR1 reads SGHNT; CDR2 reads YENEEA. Trimming removed 5 bases from V and 0 bases from J, with 20 bases in between. The length of the CDR3 is 19 residues. CDR3 protein: CASSPRSVRGSSGANVLTF. CDR3 nucleotide sequence: TGTGCCAGCAGCCCTAGGTCGGTACGAGGGAGCTCTGGGGCCAACGTCCTGACTTTC.

The V call is TRBV28, the J call TRBJ2-7; D gene uncertain. The CDR3 runs 11 residues. V lost 5 bases and J lost 3, with 5 bases in between. Germline-derived CDR1 and CDR2 are MDHEN and SYDVKM. CDR3 nucleotide sequence: TGTGCCAGCAGTCCCCTCTACGAGCAGTACTTC. Its translation is CASSPLYEQYF. Using reference TRBV28 and TRBJ2-7 for the parts outside the CDR3, the full variable domain is DVKVTQSSRYLVKRTGEKVFLECVQDMDHENMFWYRQDPGLGLRLIYFSYDVKMKEKGDIPEGYSVSREKKERFSLILESASTNQTSMYLCASSPLYEQYFGPGTRLTVT.

This CDR3 reads CASSVGSGAEQYF. CDR3 coding DNA: TGTGCCAGCAGTGTTGGGTCAGGGGCCGAGCAGTACTTC. The chain links TRBV2 to TRBJ2-7, with a tentative D call TRBD1 (6 bases). V dropped 4 bases and J dropped 6 bases, with 13 bases sitting between them. Germline loops: CDR1 SNHLY, CDR2 FYNNEI. The CDR3 spans 13 residues.

The chain is built from TRBV5-1 and TRBJ2-2, with D hard to call. The V end lost 3 bases, the J end lost 6 bases, and 3 bases lay between the germline ends. This CDR3 contains 11 residues. Germline V CDR1 and CDR2: SGHRS, YFSETQ. CDR3 loop: CASSSAGELFF. The CDR3 DNA follows: TGCGCCAGCAGCTCGGCCGGGGAGCTGTTTTTT.

This clone has only one observation. The J gene is TRBJ1-5, the V gene TRBV27; D remains unclear. This CDR3 contains 14 residues. Looked up from germline, CDR1 is MNHEY and CDR2 is SMNVEV (reference sequence). V shed 7 bases and J shed 9 bases, with 19 bases lying between them. As DNA, the CDR3 is TGTGCCAGCACTCCTACGTCCGGTTTTCGGCCCCAGCATTTT. Its protein product is CASTPTSGFRPQHF.

V gene TRBV19 combines with J gene TRBJ1-1; D unresolved. The length of the CDR3 is 16 residues. The germline V gene has CDR1 LNHDA and CDR2 SQIVND (reference sequence). Between the trimmed V and J ends, which lost 3 bases and 1 base, there was a span of 15 bases. DNA for the CDR3: TGTGCCAGTAGTATTTCGGGTCGCCCGTGGAACACTGAAGCTTTCTTT. Amino acids: CASSISGRPWNTEAFF.